This TCR beta chain was found in a study of T cells in Graves' hyperthyroidism and ophthalmopathy. Study findings and constraints: Peripheral blood also featured most of the thyroid clonotypes expanded above 0.001.

This clonotype was counted many times. The antigen is not known. The CDR3 sequence is 14 residues long. Trimming removed 3 bases from V and 8 bases from J; junction bases left unmatched: 6. Germline assignment: CDR1 SGHNT and CDR2 YENEEA. Amplification of TCR beta CDR3 regions was performed using RNA transcripts as template. HTBI primers drove first-round RT-PCR of the TCR CDR3. TCRdb passed the multiplex PCR reads through MiXCR, listing each CDR3 protein once. The sample lists about 480,000 distinct CDR3 sequences, over 13% seen once, with 15% to 20% in the top ten. This receptor was taken from a woman between 18 and 30 years old with Graves' hyperthyroidism. The specimen was blood. The V gene is TRBV11-3, the J gene TRBJ2-1; 8 positions agree with TRBD1. The CDR3 DNA sequence: TGTGCCAGCAGCTTCAGGGGGCTCGATGATGAGCAGTTCTTC. Amino acid sequence: CASSFRGLDDEQFF.